The text below deals with one T cell receptor (beta chain). Its antigen is unidentified. The CDR3 consists of 14 residues. The germline V and J ends were trimmed by 0 bases and 4 bases, with 8 bases remaining between them. CDR1 and CDR2 from the germline V gene are SGHNT and YYREEE (reference sequence). Repertoires were generated with immunoSEQ multiplex PCR, while TCRdb's copy carries only in-frame clones and drops some. The data contain 98,000 or so clones, around 84% of them singletons. These data are taken from a study of T cell responses to AZD1222 COVID-19 vaccine. Findings and caveats of the study: Seropositivity was recorded at baseline in only five to seven AZD1222 recipients. Spike regions recognized by vaccine-associated CD4 TCRs spanned the protein, led by 160-218 and 743-854.

The J gene is TRBJ1-5, the V gene TRBV5-4; no clear D gene. Sequenced here: peripheral blood, sampled 28 days after the second AZD1222 dose. This sequence originates from an adult who received the AZD1222 COVID-19 vaccine. The CDR3 region is CASSLEGQNQPQHF. The CDR3 bases are TGTGCCAGCAGCTTGGAAGGGCAGAATCAGCCCCAGCATTTT.